Listed here are 19 T cell receptor beta chains from one sample, sequenced in a study of T-cell reconstitution after alpha-beta-depleted transplantation in children. Unique molecular identifiers were incorporated during preparation of the TCRbeta library. TCRdb reanalysed the PCR reads using MiXCR and keeps one entry per CDR3 protein. The top ten hold around 2.5% of the sample, which has 200,000 to 250,000 distinct CDR3 sequences, 20% to 30% seen once. The sequences come from PBMCs, collected before TCRalphabeta/CD19-depleted stem cell transplant. These receptors originate from a girl aged 2 to 10 with Fanconi anemia, due to receive a stem cell transplant.

A single count supports this clonotype. This chain connects TRBV29-1 to TRBJ1-2; 8 bases are shared with TRBD1. The CDR3 sequence is 14 residues long. Trimming cost V 4 bases and J 6 bases; bases outside gene matches: 10. CDR1 and CDR2 (germline): SQVTM, ANQGSEA. This CDR3 is CSVAAIGTGDGYTF. CDR3 DNA sequence: TGCAGCGTTGCAGCTATCGGGACAGGAGATGGCTACACCTTC.

The genes are TRBV5-1 and TRBJ1-1; weak D call: TRBD1 (5 bases). The V end lost 6 bases, the J end lost 3 bases, and 12 bases lay between the germline ends. The CDR3 contains 13 residues. CDR1 is SGHRS and CDR2 is YFSETQ in the germline V gene. The CDR3 is CASNPLGDTEAFF. CDR3 in DNA: TGCGCCAGCAACCCCTTGGGGGACACTGAAGCTTTCTTT.

This clonotype has only a few counts. This chain links TRBV21-1 with TRBJ2-5; TRBD1 is the table's D call, not checked against the DNA. TRBV21-1 has pseudogene status. This CDR3 contains 15 residues. CDR3 loop: CASSAPDSLKETQYF. Here the CDR3 DNA reads TGTGCCAGCAGCGCCCCCGACAGTCTAAAAGAGACCCAGTACTTC.

This clonotype was seen ten or more times. The CDR3 loop is CASSLAADTQYF. CDR3 sequence (DNA): TGTGCCAGCAGTTTAGCCGCAGATACGCAGTATTTT. This chain uses TRBV12-3 or TRBV12-4 with TRBJ2-3; D call uncertain. This CDR3 spans 12 amino acids. V gave up 0 bases and J gave up 4 bases, with 2 bases separating them.

V usage is TRBV7-3 and J usage is TRBJ2-1; 10 bases fit TRBD2. After removal of 9 bases from V and 4 bases from J, the junction contained 9 bases not matched to a gene. The CDR3 is 15 amino acids. Germline loops: CDR1 SGHTA, CDR2 FQGTGA. As DNA, the CDR3 is TGTGCCAGTGCCAGCCTAGCGGGAGCATACAATGAGCAGTTCTTC. This translates into CASASLAGAYNEQFF.

This rearrangement joins TRBV20-1 to TRBJ2-3; no clear D gene. V was trimmed by 3 bases and J by 0 bases, leaving 7 bases between them. The CDR3 runs to 13 residues. Germline CDR1 DFQATT, CDR2 SNEGSKA (reference sequence). CDR3 in amino acids: CSASSRSTDTQYF. CDR3 DNA: TGCAGTGCTAGCAGCAGAAGCACAGATACGCAGTATTTT.

The rearrangement links TRBV7-2 to TRBJ2-7; D is perhaps TRBD2 (6 bases). Between the trimmed V and J ends, which lost 2 bases and 7 bases, there was a span of 21 bases. The length of the CDR3 is 16 residues. Germline CDR1 reads SGHTA; CDR2 reads FQGNSA. The CDR3: CASSLTVGYSAGEQYF. The CDR3 DNA reads TGTGCCAGCAGCTTAACTGTGGGTTACAGCGCGGGGGAGCAGTACTTC. The full variable domain, completed using reference TRBV7-2 and TRBJ2-7, is GAGVSQSPSNKVTEKGKDVELRCDPISGHTALYWYRQSLGQGLEFLIYFQGNSAPDKSGLPSDRFSAERTGGSVSTLTIQRTQQEDSAVYLCASSLTVGYSAGEQYFGPGTRLTVT.

This clonotype was detected only a few times. The chain couples TRBV20-1 to TRBJ2-5; D is unresolved. Germline V gene sequence: CDR1 DFQATT, CDR2 SNEGSKA (reference sequence). This CDR3 has 12 residues. Trimming cost V 0 bases and J 0 bases, with 2 bases left between them. CDR3 coding DNA: TGCAGTGCTAGAGACTACCAAGAGACCCAGTACTTC. Protein product: CSARDYQETQYF.

This clonotype was counted at least ten times. The V call is TRBV20-1, the J call TRBJ1-1, with D uncertain. Germline-derived CDR1 and CDR2 are DFQATT and SNEGSKA (reference sequence). The V end was cut by 5 bases, the J end by 4 bases, with 11 bases between. The CDR3 is made up of 12 amino acids. Here the CDR3 reads CSAPLGPTEAFF. CDR3 nucleotides: TGCAGTGCTCCCTTGGGCCCCACTGAAGCTTTCTTT.

This clonotype was observed many times. The chain combines TRBV20-1 with TRBJ2-7, with 8 bases fitting TRBD2. This CDR3 spans 14 amino acids. Germline CDR1 and CDR2: DFQATT and SNEGSKA (reference sequence). J was trimmed by 0 bases and V by 1 base; bases with no gene match: 2. CDR3 sequence reads: CSARGLANSYEQYF. The CDR3 DNA follows: TGCAGTGCTAGAGGACTAGCGAACTCCTACGAGCAGTACTTC.

About this clonotype itself: This sequence may be a read error, since a much larger clone differs from it by one base. This chain joins TRBV12-3 or TRBV12-4 and TRBJ2-2, with 9 bases fitting TRBD1. The V segment lost 5 bases and the J segment 6 bases; nucleotides outside the gene matches: 1. The CDR3 loop spans 13 amino acids. CDR3 sequence reads: CASSGTGPGELFF. CDR3 DNA: TGTGCCAGCAGTGGGACAGGGCCCGGGGAGCTGTTTTTT.

This clonotype was found once. J is TRBJ2-2 and V is TRBV7-3, with D unclear. CDR1 SGHTA and CDR2 FQGTGA come from the germline V gene. V dropped 1 base and J dropped 5 bases, with 8 bases sitting between them. This CDR3 has 14 amino acids. CDR3 amino acids: CASSLSLRTGELFF. The DNA for the CDR3 is TGTGCCAGCAGCTTAAGCCTTAGAACCGGGGAGCTGTTTTTT.

V usage is TRBV4-1 and J usage is TRBJ2-3; the D gene could be TRBD1 or TRBD2 (5 bases each). The germline V and J ends were trimmed by 0 bases and 0 bases, with 13 bases remaining between them. This CDR3 region has 17 residues. The germline CDR1 and CDR2 sequences are MGHRA and YSYEKL. The CDR3 DNA sequence: TGCGCCAGCAGCCAAGACTGGACGGGGCTTAGCACAGATACGCAGTATTTT. Translated: CASSQDWTGLSTDTQYF.

This clonotype was seen repeatedly, ten times or more. V gene TRBV28 combines with J gene TRBJ2-5, with D unresolved. This CDR3 contains 13 residues. Trimming pared 7 bases from V and 2 bases from J, leaving 11 bases between. Germline V gene sequence: CDR1 MDHEN, CDR2 SYDVKM. This CDR3 reads CASNRLPQETQYF. CDR3 bases: TGTGCCAGCAACCGCCTGCCACAAGAGACCCAGTACTTC.

This clonotype appeared a few times. CDR3 nucleotides: TGTGCCAGCAGACCCCCCCGGACTAGCACCCCCTACGAGCAGTACTTC. Protein: CASRPPRTSTPYEQYF. The chain carries TRBV12-3 or TRBV12-4 and TRBJ2-7, with TRBD2 identical over 8 bases. V lost 6 bases, J lost 2 bases, and 12 bases stayed unmatched. The CDR3 length is 16 residues.

The chain carries TRBV20-1 and TRBJ1-2, with D maybe TRBD1 (5 bases). V shed 3 bases and J shed 12 bases, with 17 bases lying between them. Germline V gene lookup returns CDR1 DFQATT and CDR2 SNEGSKA (reference sequence). There are 12 residues in the CDR3. This chain's CDR3 is CSARDQRGKDTF. CDR3 in DNA: TGCAGTGCTAGGGACCAGAGGGGAAAAGACACCTTC.

This clonotype came up many times. The rearrangement joins TRBV4-2 to TRBJ2-1; tentative D call: TRBD2 (5 bases). The germline V gene has CDR1 LGHNA and CDR2 YNFKEQ. This CDR3 has 15 amino acids. V was pared by 4 bases and J by 6 bases, with 16 bases between. The CDR3 DNA is TGTGCCAGCAGCCCAGCGGACTGGAGCCCCAATGAGCAGTTCTTC. Translation: CASSPADWSPNEQFF.

This sequence joins TRBV28 and TRBJ1-4, with TRBD1 as a possible D gene (5 bases). There are 14 residues in the CDR3. CDR1 and CDR2 from the germline V gene are MDHEN and SYDVKM. Trimming took 6 bases from V and 3 from J, leaving 11 bases between them. CDR3 loop: CASRGVQPNEKLFF. In nucleotides, the CDR3 is TGTGCCAGCAGAGGGGTACAGCCTAATGAAAAACTGTTTTTT.

The chain couples TRBV24-1 to TRBJ1-5; no firm D call. CDR3 size: 13 residues. Trimming removed 2 bases from V and 0 bases from J, with 1 base in between. Germline V gives CDR1 KGHDR, CDR2 SFDVKD. The CDR3 here is CATSDYSNQPQHF. CDR3 nucleotides: TGTGCCACCAGTGATTATAGCAATCAGCCCCAGCATTTT.